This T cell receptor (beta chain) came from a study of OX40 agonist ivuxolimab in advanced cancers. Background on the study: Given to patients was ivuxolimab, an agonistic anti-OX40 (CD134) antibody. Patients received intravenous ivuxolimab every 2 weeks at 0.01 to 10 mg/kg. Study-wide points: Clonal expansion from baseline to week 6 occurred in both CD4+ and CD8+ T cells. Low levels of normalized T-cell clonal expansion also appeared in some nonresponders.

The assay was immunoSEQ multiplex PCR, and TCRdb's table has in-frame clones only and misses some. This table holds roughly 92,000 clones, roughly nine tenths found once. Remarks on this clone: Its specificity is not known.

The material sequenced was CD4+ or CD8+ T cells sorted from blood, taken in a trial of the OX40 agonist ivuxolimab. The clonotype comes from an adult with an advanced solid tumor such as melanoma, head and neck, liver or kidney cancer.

CDR3 bases: TGTGCCAGCATCCCCGATGGCGCAAACACAGATACGCAGTATTTT. Translated: CASIPDGANTDTQYF. V and J are TRBV7-9 and TRBJ2-3; D gene uncertain. Germline V gene data show CDR1 as SEHNR and CDR2 as FQNEAQ (reference sequence). CDR3 length equals 15 residues. V lost 7 bases and J 2 bases, leaving 16 bases between the germline ends. The full variable domain, completed using reference TRBV7-9 and TRBJ2-3, is DTGVSQNPRHKITKRGQNVTFRCDPISEHNRLYWYRQTLGQGPEFLTYFQNEAQLEKSRLLSDRFSAERPKGSFSTLEIQRTEQGDSAMYLCASIPDGANTDTQYFGPGTRLTVL.